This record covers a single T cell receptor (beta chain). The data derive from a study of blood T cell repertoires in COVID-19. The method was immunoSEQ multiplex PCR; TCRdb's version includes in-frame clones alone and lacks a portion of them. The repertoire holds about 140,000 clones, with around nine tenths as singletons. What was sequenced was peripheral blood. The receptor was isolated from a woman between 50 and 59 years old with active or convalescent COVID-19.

DNA for the CDR3: TGTGCCAGCTCACCCCAAGGTGGCGGTAGCCCCTATGGCTACACCTTC. This sequence encodes CASSPQGGGSPYGYTF. This chain connects TRBV18 to TRBJ1-2; D is unresolved. V was clipped by 3 bases and J by 4 bases, with 18 bases between them. The CDR3 contains 16 residues. The V gene's germline CDR1 is KGHSH and CDR2 LQKENI.